A single sample gave rise to the 24 T cell receptor beta chains below, sequenced in a study of cytomegalovirus exposure and HLA in healthy donors. 60 Vbeta and 13 Jbeta primers were used in PCR. Clones were sequenced by immunoSEQ multiplex PCR, and TCRdb holds only the in-frame ones, with some missing. The table includes over 150,000 clones, roughly 80% detected once. Specimen: PBMCs. The source of these receptors is a man aged 50 to 59 in good health and CMV-seropositive.

V and J are TRBV28 and TRBJ2-7; 8 bases match TRBD1. J was trimmed by 3 bases and V by 4 bases; bases with no gene match: 2. Germline V gene lookup returns CDR1 MDHEN and CDR2 SYDVKM. The CDR3 runs to 13 residues. CDR3 in amino acids: CASSSGGLYEQYF. Here the CDR3 DNA reads TGTGCCAGCAGTTCAGGGGGCCTCTACGAGCAGTACTTC.

The chain uses TRBV7-6 and TRBJ1-3, with D perhaps matching TRBD1 (6 bases). The CDR3 spans 15 residues. The germline V gene encodes CDR1 SGHVS and CDR2 FNYEAQ. V lost 5 bases to trimming and J lost 7 bases, with 18 bases between them. The CDR3 bases are TGTGCCAGCAGCCGGCTGGGGGGGGCAGGGAACACCATATATTTT. The encoded protein is CASSRLGGAGNTIYF.

The rearrangement joins TRBV10-1 to TRBJ2-3, with 8 bases identical to TRBD2. The CDR3 consists of 16 residues. Per the germline V gene, CDR1 is WNHNN and CDR2 is SYGVQD (reference sequence). The V gene end was trimmed by 6 bases and the J gene end by 5 bases; junction bases not matched to a gene: 13. CDR3 loop: CASSAGTSGRVDTQYF. DNA for the CDR3: TGCGCCAGCAGCGCAGGGACTAGTGGCCGGGTAGATACGCAGTATTTT.

The V call is TRBV11-2, the J call TRBJ2-5, with D uncertain. The V gene lost 0 bases and the J gene lost 7 bases, with 12 bases spanning the gap. This CDR3 is 14 amino acids long. Per the germline V gene, CDR1 is SGHAT and CDR2 is FQNNGV. The CDR3 bases are TGTGCCAGCAGCTTAGATAGGTCCGGCGGGACCCAGTACTTC. Residues: CASSLDRSGGTQYF.

CDR3 protein: CASSSGRAGGQETQYF. DNA of the CDR3: TGCGCCAGCAGCTCCGGTCGGGCGGGGGGGCAAGAGACCCAGTACTTC. The V and J genes are TRBV5-1 and TRBJ2-5, with 9 bases lining up with TRBD2. The V gene end was trimmed by 3 bases and the J gene end by 2 bases; junction bases not matched to a gene: 8. The germline V gene has CDR1 SGHRS and CDR2 YFSETQ. CDR3 length: 16 residues.

The genes are TRBV5-1 and TRBJ2-5; TRBD2 matches at 7 bases. Germline V gene lookup returns CDR1 SGHRS and CDR2 YFSETQ. The V gene end was trimmed by 6 bases and the J gene end by 1 base; junction bases not matched to a gene: 9. The CDR3 length is 15 residues. DNA for the CDR3: TGCGCCAGCACGGTTGGACTAGTGATCCAAGAGACCCAGTACTTC. This encodes CASTVGLVIQETQYF.

The chain is built from TRBV11-2 and TRBJ1-4; TRBD1 is a possible D gene (5 bases). CDR3 length: 13 amino acids. The germline gives CDR1 SGHAT, CDR2 FQNNGV. The V end was cut by 2 bases, the J end by 7 bases, with 8 bases between. The DNA for the CDR3 is TGTGCCAGCAGCTTATCCGGGGGTGAAAAACTGTTTTTT. As protein: CASSLSGGEKLFF. The whole variable domain, filled in from reference TRBV11-2 and TRBJ1-4, reads EAGVAQSPRYKIIEKRQSVAFWCNPISGHATLYWYQQILGQGPKLLIQFQNNGVVDDSQLPKDRFSAERLKGVDSTLKIQPAKLEDSAVYLCASSLSGGEKLFFGSGTQLSVL.

The chain couples TRBV2 to TRBJ1-2; 10 bases line up with TRBD1. The V segment lost 7 bases and the J segment 3 bases; nucleotides outside the gene matches: 5. Germline CDR1 SNHLY, CDR2 FYNNEI. The CDR3 consists of 14 residues. CDR3 DNA: TGTGCCAGCAATGGACAGGGGGACTACTATGGCTACACCTTC. Its protein is CASNGQGDYYGYTF.

This clone was observed a single time. The chain links TRBV18 to TRBJ2-3, with TRBD2 matching 10 bases. The J segment lost 2 bases and the V segment lost 2 bases, leaving 7 bases of the junction unmatched. The CDR3 is 17 residues long. Germline CDR1 reads KGHSH; CDR2 reads LQKENI. CDR3 DNA sequence: TGTGCCAGCTCACCAGGCCTAGCGGGGGTAATCACAGATACGCAGTATTTT. It codes for CASSPGLAGVITDTQYF.

The chain links TRBV28 to TRBJ1-5, with 9 nucleotides matching TRBD1. V dropped 4 bases and J dropped 3; count of bases not matched to a gene: 1. The length of the CDR3 is 14 residues. Germline loops: CDR1 MDHEN, CDR2 SYDVKM. The CDR3 loop is CASSWTGVNQPQHF. The CDR3 bases are TGTGCCAGCAGTTGGACAGGGGTCAATCAGCCCCAGCATTTT. The full variable domain, in which reference TRBV28 and TRBJ1-5 provide the parts outside the CDR3, is DVKVTQSSRYLVKRTGEKVFLECVQDMDHENMFWYRQDPGLGLRLIYFSYDVKMKEKGDIPEGYSVSREKKERFSLILESASTNQTSMYLCASSWTGVNQPQHFGDGTRLSIL.

In this sample, this clone turned up a few times. The V call is TRBV10-3, the J call TRBJ2-7, with 9 bases identical to TRBD2. Germline CDR1 and CDR2: ENHRY and SYGVKD. The CDR3 totals 16 residues. V gave up 3 bases and J gave up 2 bases; unmatched junction bases: 8. The CDR3, as DNA: TGTGCCATCAGTGAAATTCGCGGGGGGGTTCCCTACGAGCAGTACTTC. It specifies CAISEIRGGVPYEQYF.

The V and J genes are TRBV6-1 and TRBJ2-5, with D possibly TRBD1 on 6 matching bases. V was shortened by 3 bases and J by 7 bases, with 15 bases between the two germline ends. The germline V gene has CDR1 MNHNS and CDR2 SASEGT. The CDR3 runs to 14 residues. This CDR3 reads CASSDGGHAGTQYF. In DNA, the CDR3 is TGTGCCAGCAGTGATGGGGGACATGCAGGGACCCAGTACTTC.

The gene calls are TRBV9 and TRBJ1-1; D ambiguous. The CDR3 contains 13 residues. V shed 2 bases and J shed 3 bases, with 8 bases lying between them. The germline V gene has CDR1 SGDLS and CDR2 YYNGEE. The CDR3 here is CASSVYTDTEAFF. The CDR3 DNA sequence: TGTGCCAGCAGCGTGTACACAGACACTGAAGCTTTCTTT. Using reference TRBV9 and TRBJ1-1 for the parts outside the CDR3, the full variable domain is DSGVTQTPKHLITATGQRVTLRCSPRSGDLSVYWYQQSLDQGLQFLIQYYNGEERAKGNILERFSAQQFPDLHSELNLSSLELGDSALYFCASSVYTDTEAFFGQGTRLTVV.

Here the CDR3 reads CASSVTGNTEAFF. CDR3 nucleotide sequence: TGTGCCAGCAGCGTAACAGGGAACACTGAAGCTTTCTTT. This chain connects TRBV6-4 to TRBJ1-1; weak D call: TRBD1 (5 bases). Germline CDR1 MRHNA, CDR2 SNTAGT. V shed 6 bases and J shed 1 base, with 9 bases lying between them. CDR3 length equals 13 residues.

The V call is TRBV19, the J call TRBJ1-5; TRBD1 matches at 8 bases. This CDR3 comprises 15 residues. Looked up from germline, CDR1 is LNHDA and CDR2 is SQIVND (reference sequence). After removal of 3 bases from V and 7 bases from J, the junction contained 8 bases not matched to a gene. In DNA, the CDR3 is TGTGCCAGTAGTATTCGGGACAGGTACTTGCAGCCCCAGCATTTT. Translating gives CASSIRDRYLQPQHF.

This rearrangement joins TRBV4-3 to TRBJ2-7; D gene ambiguous. The V end lost 1 base, the J end lost 4 bases, and 8 bases lay between the germline ends. This CDR3 contains 13 residues. Per germline, CDR1 LGHNA and CDR2 YSLEER. The CDR3 spells CASSQGRSYEQYF. For the CDR3, the DNA is TGCGCCAGCAGCCAAGGTCGGTCTTACGAGCAGTACTTC.

The chain carries TRBV5-6 and TRBJ2-7, with a tentative D call TRBD2 (5 bases). The germline CDR1 and CDR2 sequences are SGHDT and YYEEEE. Trimming left V 3 bases short and J 6 bases short, with 22 bases between. CDR3 size: 16 residues. The chain's CDR3 is CASSYPEGGALGEQYF. The CDR3 DNA is TGTGCCAGCAGCTACCCGGAAGGAGGAGCCCTAGGCGAGCAGTACTTC.

This clone was seen more than once but under ten times. J is TRBJ1-1 and V is TRBV9, with 9 bases that match TRBD1. CDR3 length equals 16 residues. With V trimmed by 1 base and J by 10 bases, 14 bases remained unmatched. Germline lookup yields CDR1 SGDLS and CDR2 YYNGEE. In DNA, the CDR3 is TGTGCCAGCAGCGTATCCCCGGGACAGGGTACTGAGGGAGCTTTCTTT. Its translation: CASSVSPGQGTEGAFF.

This clone came up a few times. DNA of the CDR3: TGTGCCAGCAGCTTGGGGAGAAGAGAGACCCAGTACTTC. Translation gives CASSLGRRETQYF. The rearrangement joins TRBV11-3 to TRBJ2-5; possibly TRBD2 for D (5 bases). Germline V lookup: CDR1 SGHNT, CDR2 YENEEA. With 3 bases removed from V and 4 bases from J, the gap between germline ends came to 9 bases. There are 13 residues in the CDR3.

The chain joins TRBV4-3 to TRBJ1-1; 8 positions agree with TRBD1. V lost 2 bases to trimming and J lost 10 bases; unmatched junction nucleotides: 12. Germline CDR1 is LGHNA and CDR2 is YSLEER. The CDR3 consists of 15 residues. The CDR3 region has the DNA TGCGCCAGCAGCCAAACCAGGGGGCCCAAGAGAGGAGCTTTCTTT. Translated, it gives CASSQTRGPKRGAFF.

V and J are TRBV7-2 and TRBJ1-5; 8 bases match TRBD1. CDR1 and CDR2 from the germline V gene are SGHTA and FQGNSA. The CDR3 spans 15 residues. The ends lost 4 bases at V and 9 bases at J; junction bases unmatched: 11. In DNA form, the CDR3 reads TGTGCCAGCAGCTCTTACCAGGGGGCAGGTCGGCCCCAGCATTTT. Residues: CASSSYQGAGRPQHF.

V usage is TRBV28 and J usage is TRBJ2-7, with 7 nucleotides matching TRBD1. Looked up from germline, CDR1 is MDHEN and CDR2 is SYDVKM. This CDR3 spans 13 amino acids. V trimming: 7 bases; J trimming: 1 base; junction bases outside the gene matches: 4. The CDR3 DNA reads TGTGCCAGCATCGAGGGACAGTCCTACGAGCAGTACTTC. Translated, it gives CASIEGQSYEQYF.

The chain couples TRBV10-3 to TRBJ1-1, with D possibly being TRBD1 (5 bases). This CDR3 has 13 residues. The germline V gene encodes CDR1 ENHRY and CDR2 SYGVKD. The V gene lost 3 bases and the J gene lost 5 bases, with 10 bases spanning the gap. The CDR3 region has the DNA TGTGCCATCAGTGATGGGGAGGGGACTGAAGCTTTCTTT. Amino acid sequence: CAISDGEGTEAFF.

The chain couples TRBV4-2 to TRBJ2-3, with D hard to call. The CDR3 runs to 15 residues. Deletions cut 0 bases from V and 4 bases from J, with 11 bases between. Germline loops: CDR1 LGHNA, CDR2 YNFKEQ. CDR3 in DNA: TGTGCCAGCAGCCAAGATACCCGGAGCTCAGATACGCAGTATTTT. Amino acid sequence: CASSQDTRSSDTQYF.